What follows are 25 T cell receptor beta chains derived from one specimen sequenced in a study of OX40 agonist ivuxolimab in advanced cancers. Libraries were prepared by immunoSEQ multiplex PCR; TCRdb keeps only in-frame clonotypes and omits some of them. The sample records about 20,000 clones, about 86% being singletons. The specimen comprised CD4+ or CD8+ T cells sorted from blood, sampled in a trial of the OX40 agonist ivuxolimab. These receptors were obtained from an adult with an advanced solid tumor such as melanoma, head and neck, liver or kidney cancer.

The rearrangement joins TRBV5-4 to TRBJ2-5; 10 bases are a match to TRBD2. Germline-derived CDR1 and CDR2 are SGHNT and YYREEE (reference sequence). This CDR3 is built from 16 residues. The V gene end was trimmed by 0 bases and the J gene end by 1 base; junction bases not matched to a gene: 3. The CDR3 region has the DNA TGTGCCAGCAGCTTGGGCCTAGCGGGGGCCCAAGAGACCCAGTACTTC. It specifies CASSLGLAGAQETQYF.

This rearrangement joins TRBV6-5 to TRBJ1-5, with 8 bases that match TRBD1. The length of the CDR3 is 16 residues. The V gene's germline CDR1 is MNHEY and CDR2 SVGAGI. Losses at the gene ends were 4 bases for V and 6 bases for J; bases not matched to a gene: 11. The CDR3, as DNA: TGTGCCAGCAGTTCCATCAGGACAGGGACGGGTCAGCCCCAGCATTTT. This sequence encodes CASSSIRTGTGQPQHF.

The genes are TRBV7-8 and TRBJ1-1; the match to TRBD1 covers 7 bases. The ends lost 5 bases at V and 3 bases at J; junction bases unmatched: 6. CDR3 length: 14 residues. In germline, CDR1 is SGHVS, CDR2 FQNEAQ. Here the CDR3 DNA reads TGTGCCAGCAGCGCGCCGGGACAGTACACTGAAGCTTTCTTT. This translates into CASSAPGQYTEAFF.

V is TRBV6-5 and J is TRBJ1-2; D unresolved. V was shortened by 9 bases and J by 4 bases, with 12 bases between the two germline ends. CDR3 size: 12 residues. Per germline, CDR1 MNHEY and CDR2 SVGAGI. The CDR3 DNA follows: TGTGCCAGTCGAAGGGAGCCCTATGGCTACACCTTC. Encoded protein: CASRREPYGYTF.

This chain joins TRBV7-3 and TRBJ1-1; D is uncertain. The CDR3 length is 13 residues. Germline CDR1 and CDR2: SGHTA and FQGTGA. Trimming shortened V by 5 bases and J by 1 base, and 8 bases separated the two germline ends. The CDR3 region is CASSPQANTEAFF. The CDR3 nucleotides read TGTGCCAGCAGCCCTCAGGCGAACACTGAAGCTTTCTTT. The full variable domain, rest sourced from reference TRBV7-3 and TRBJ1-1, is GAGVSQTPSNKVTEKGKYVELRCDPISGHTALYWYRQSLGQGPEFLIYFQGTGAADDSGLPNDRFFAVRPEGSVSTLKIQRTERGDSAVYLCASSPQANTEAFFGQGTRLTVV.

The chain uses TRBV11-2 and TRBJ2-7; D unresolved. Germline CDR1 SGHAT, CDR2 FQNNGV. Trimming took off 1 base at V and 7 bases at J, with 20 bases between the two ends. This CDR3 is 16 amino acids long. The CDR3 here is CASSLAVGAGLGEQYF. CDR3 DNA: TGTGCCAGCAGCTTAGCGGTCGGCGCTGGATTGGGGGAGCAGTACTTC.

The rearrangement links TRBV7-9 to TRBJ2-4, with D possibly TRBD1 on 6 matching bases. The CDR3 sequence is 14 residues long. CDR1 SEHNR and CDR2 FQNEAQ come from the germline V gene (reference sequence). The V end was cut by 2 bases, the J end by 8 bases, with 13 bases between. CDR3 residues: CASSLYRQDDIQYF. In DNA, the CDR3 is TGTGCCAGCAGCTTATATCGACAGGATGACATTCAGTACTTC.

This clone was picked up one time. One junction end disagrees with the germline gene, perhaps due to a read error. The V and J genes are TRBV6-5 and TRBJ2-7, with D unresolved. The CDR3 runs to 11 residues. Germline CDR1 reads MNHEY; CDR2 reads SVGAGI. The CDR3, as DNA: TGTGCCAGCAGTTCCAGACATGCCCTCTTCTTC. Its translation is CASSSRHALFF.

The chain is built from TRBV18 and TRBJ2-3; D perhaps matches TRBD1 (6 bases). Looked up from germline, CDR1 is KGHSH and CDR2 is LQKENI. Trimming took 4 bases from V and 3 from J, leaving 20 bases between them. This CDR3 is 17 amino acids long. The CDR3 coding sequence is TGTGCCAGCTCACTAAGCAGCGGTTCAGGGGCAACAGATACGCAGTATTTT. It is translated as CASSLSSGSGATDTQYF.

The rearrangement uses TRBV18 and TRBJ2-2; D may be TRBD1 (6 bases). The length of the CDR3 is 15 residues. V lost 3 bases and J 1 base, leaving 9 bases between the germline ends. Germline loops: CDR1 KGHSH, CDR2 LQKENI. Here the CDR3 DNA reads TGTGCCAGCTCACCGGGGGCAGGGAACACCGGGGAGCTGTTTTTT. This sequence encodes CASSPGAGNTGELFF.

The chain has TRBV9 and TRBJ2-2, with D unclear. The ends were cut back, 4 bases at V and 6 bases at J, with 7 bases in the middle. The length of the CDR3 is 12 residues. Looked up from germline, CDR1 is SGDLS and CDR2 is YYNGEE. The DNA for the CDR3 is TGTGCCAGCAGCCCCTCAGCCGGGGAGCTGTTTTTT. It specifies CASSPSAGELFF.

The V call is TRBV27, the J call TRBJ1-5; possibly TRBD1 for D (5 bases). There are 16 residues in the CDR3. CDR1 is MNHEY, CDR2 SMNVEV, per germline (reference sequence). V was cut by 1 base and J by 0 bases, with 10 bases left in between. The CDR3 here is CASSLFGGYSNQPQHF. The CDR3 nucleotides read TGTGCCAGCAGTTTATTTGGGGGATATAGCAATCAGCCCCAGCATTTT.

This sequence joins TRBV7-9 and TRBJ1-1; 7 nucleotides align to TRBD1. CDR1 SEHNR and CDR2 FQNEAQ come from the germline V gene (reference sequence). This CDR3 spans 14 amino acids. V was pared by 1 base and J by 4 bases, with 3 bases of the junction left unmatched. For the CDR3, the DNA is TGTGCCAGCAGCTTAGGACAGGGAAGCACTGAAGCTTTCTTT. This encodes CASSLGQGSTEAFF.

The chain has TRBV30 and TRBJ1-5; TRBD1 aligns across 8 bases. Unmatched junction bases numbered 13, after V lost 2 bases and J lost 4 bases. This CDR3 is built from 17 residues. Per the germline V gene, CDR1 is GTSNPN and CDR2 is SVGIG (reference sequence). The CDR3 nucleotides are TGTGCCTGGAGTCCTCCCGTCACAGGGGGGGGAAATCAGCCCCAGCATTTT. It specifies CAWSPPVTGGGNQPQHF.

With respect to this clone: The junction departs from the called germline gene at one end, perhaps through a read error. V usage is TRBV15 and J usage is TRBJ2-1; a weak D match, TRBD2 (6 bases). CDR3 size: 15 residues. Germline V CDR1 and CDR2: LNHNV, YYDKDF (reference sequence). The CDR3 loop is CATSRIRDSNNEQFF. The CDR3, as DNA: TGTGCCACCAGCAGAATCCGGGACTCCAACAATGAGCAGTTCTTC.

This rearrangement joins TRBV30 to TRBJ2-2; D is ambiguous. CDR1 is GTSNPN, CDR2 SVGIG, per germline (reference sequence). Trimming pared 2 bases from V and 2 bases from J, leaving 18 bases between. CDR3 length equals 17 residues. In DNA form, the CDR3 reads TGTGCCTGGAGTCCTTTAGGACCCCTGGATAACACCGGGGAGCTGTTTTTT. It codes for CAWSPLGPLDNTGELFF.

This chain joins TRBV9 and TRBJ2-1, with TRBD2 matching 10 bases. V lost 1 base to trimming and J lost 8 bases; unmatched junction nucleotides: 6. The CDR3 totals 15 residues. Germline V gene sequence: CDR1 SGDLS, CDR2 YYNGEE. The CDR3, as DNA: TGTGCCAGCAGCGTACAAGCGGGAGGGCCCCATGAGCAGTTCTTC. Encoded protein: CASSVQAGGPHEQFF. Full variable domain (missing parts from reference TRBV9 and TRBJ2-1): DSGVTQTPKHLITATGQRVTLRCSPRSGDLSVYWYQQSLDQGLQFLIQYYNGEERAKGNILERFSAQQFPDLHSELNLSSLELGDSALYFCASSVQAGGPHEQFFGPGTRLTVL.

The chain combines TRBV6-4 with TRBJ2-5; TRBD2 aligns across 7 bases. CDR3 length equals 16 residues. The ends lost 3 bases at V and 1 base at J; junction bases unmatched: 8. Germline CDR1 is MRHNA and CDR2 is SNTAGT. In DNA, the CDR3 is TGTGCCAGCAGTGAGTCGTCGGGGGGTGGCCAAGAGACCCAGTACTTC. It yields the protein CASSESSGGGQETQYF.

This clone was detected a few times. J is TRBJ1-5 and V is TRBV7-2; the D gene is possibly TRBD1 (6 bases). The germline CDR1 and CDR2 sequences are SGHTA and FQGNSA. The CDR3 runs to 14 residues. V lost 0 bases and J lost 7, with 10 bases in between. CDR3 nucleotides: TGTGCCAGCAGCTTAGCGGCAGGGGCACAGCCCCAGCATTTT. Protein sequence: CASSLAAGAQPQHF.

This clone was counted a single time. The CDR3, as DNA: TGTGCCTGGAGTGGCCTAGCGGGATACAATGAGCAGTTCTTC. Translation gives CAWSGLAGYNEQFF. The V and J genes are TRBV30 and TRBJ2-1, with TRBD2 matching over 9 bases. CDR3 length: 14 residues. Trimming removed 1 base from V and 4 bases from J; junction bases left unmatched: 2. Per the germline V gene, CDR1 is GTSNPN and CDR2 is SVGIG (reference sequence). Combining the CDR3 with reference TRBV30 and TRBJ2-1 gives the whole variable domain SQTIHQWPATLVQPVGSPLSLECTVEGTSNPNLYWYRQAAGRGLQLLFYSVGIGQISSEVPQNLSASRPQDRQFILSSKKLLLSDSGFYLCAWSGLAGYNEQFFGPGTRLTVL.

The rearrangement links TRBV7-2 to TRBJ1-1; D not certain. The V end was cut by 1 base, the J end by 0 bases, with 9 bases between. The V gene's germline CDR1 is SGHTA and CDR2 FQGNSA. This CDR3 region has 15 residues. The CDR3 reads CASSLGAHLNTEAFF. DNA of the CDR3: TGTGCCAGCAGCTTAGGAGCACACCTGAACACTGAAGCTTTCTTT.

The genes are TRBV2 and TRBJ1-1, with a weak D call TRBD1 (5 bases). Germline V gives CDR1 SNHLY, CDR2 FYNNEI. Trimming took off 7 bases at V and 4 bases at J, with 16 bases between the two ends. CDR3 length: 14 amino acids. CDR3 region: CASNLLGPGTEAFF. CDR3 coding DNA: TGTGCCAGCAACTTGCTGGGGCCGGGCACTGAAGCTTTCTTT.

DNA for the CDR3: TGTGCCAGCAGTGAAGAATGGGCAGCCTACAATGAGCAGTTCTTC. It encodes CASSEEWAAYNEQFF. The J gene is TRBJ2-1, the V gene TRBV6-1, with D hard to call. Germline V gene data show CDR1 as MNHNS and CDR2 as SASEGT. The CDR3 runs to 15 residues. Trimming removed 1 base at V and 2 bases at J, with 9 bases between.

This clone is a singleton in its sample. This chain uses TRBV11-2 with TRBJ2-1; D perhaps matches TRBD2 (7 bases). This CDR3 is built from 15 residues. Trimming removed 6 bases at V and 0 bases at J, with 12 bases between. Germline-derived CDR1 and CDR2 are SGHAT and FQNNGV. The CDR3 loop reads CASRIRGASYNEQFF. DNA for the CDR3: TGTGCCAGCAGAATCCGGGGGGCCTCCTACAATGAGCAGTTCTTC.

The chain links TRBV19 to TRBJ1-5; D call uncertain. CDR3 length: 13 residues. Germline V lookup: CDR1 LNHDA, CDR2 SQIVND (reference sequence). Deletions cut 4 bases from V and 1 base from J, with 5 bases between. The CDR3 loop reads CASSTQSNQPQHF. The DNA of the CDR3 is TGTGCCAGTAGTACACAGAGCAATCAGCCCCAGCATTTT.